Shown below are 12 T cell receptor beta chains from a single sample sequenced in a study of Ad26.COV2.S vaccination and SARS-CoV-2 variants. Generated by immunoSEQ multiplex PCR, the TCRdb table keeps only in-frame clones and is missing some. Among about 420,000 clones listed, roughly 90% were seen once. Treatment: over 15 received Ad26.COV2.S at low or high dose, single or two shots; 5 received placebo; per-sample allocation not given. Day 63 after the first vaccine or placebo injection was the time point for sampling. The sample consisted of peripheral blood, taken in a trial of Ad26.COV2.S vaccine versus placebo. These receptors all stem from a person between 18 and 65 years old who received the Ad26.COV2.S COVID-19 vaccine or a placebo.

The genes are TRBV30 and TRBJ2-5; TRBD1 might be the D (6 bases). Trimming left V 3 bases short and J 6 bases short, with 17 bases between. The CDR3 is 14 residues long. Germline CDR1 and CDR2: GTSNPN and SVGIG (reference sequence). The CDR3 sequence: CAWSLGNGGQTQYF. CDR3 in DNA: TGTGCCTGGAGCTTGGGTAATGGGGGCCAGACCCAGTACTTC.

The chain couples TRBV19 to TRBJ2-5; 10 bases are a match to TRBD2. This CDR3 region has 16 residues. With V trimmed by 5 bases and J by 5 bases, 11 bases remained unmatched. CDR1 is LNHDA and CDR2 is SQIVND in the germline V gene (reference sequence). CDR3 in amino acids: CASSFSSGGRGETQYF. The CDR3 DNA reads as TGTGCCAGTAGTTTTTCTAGCGGGGGACGCGGGGAGACCCAGTACTTC.

J is TRBJ2-7 and V is TRBV6-5, with D uncertain. The germline V gene has CDR1 MNHEY and CDR2 SVGAGI. Trimming took 2 bases from V and 2 from J, leaving 7 bases between them. The CDR3 runs to 13 residues. CDR3 protein: CASSYLRTYEQYF. The CDR3 DNA follows: TGTGCCAGCAGTTACCTTCGGACCTACGAGCAGTACTTC.

This sequence joins TRBV4-3 and TRBJ2-2; the D is unclear. The V end was cut by 1 base, the J end by 0 bases, with 9 bases between. CDR3 size: 16 residues. The germline gives CDR1 LGHNA, CDR2 YSLEER. CDR3 residues: CASSQAGAANTGELFF. CDR3 nucleotide sequence: TGCGCCAGCAGCCAAGCTGGCGCCGCGAACACCGGGGAGCTGTTTTTT.

The chain has TRBV28 and TRBJ2-7; 9 nucleotides match TRBD1. J was trimmed by 2 bases and V by 4 bases; bases with no gene match: 9. The germline V gene has CDR1 MDHEN and CDR2 SYDVKM. This CDR3 is built from 16 residues. CDR3 in amino acids: CASSSLTGQGTYEQYF. For the CDR3, the DNA is TGTGCCAGCAGTTCTTTAACGGGACAGGGAACCTACGAGCAGTACTTC.

A single count supports this clone. The V gene is TRBV28, the J gene TRBJ2-2, with 7 bases fitting TRBD2. The germline gives CDR1 MDHEN, CDR2 SYDVKM. The J segment lost 3 bases and the V segment lost 2 bases, leaving 3 bases of the junction unmatched. The length of the CDR3 is 15 residues. CDR3 nucleotide sequence: TGTGCCAGCAGTTTAGATGGGGGGGACACCGGGGAGCTGTTTTTT. Translated, it gives CASSLDGGDTGELFF.

The chain couples TRBV7-3 to TRBJ2-1; D remains ambiguous. The CDR3 covers 16 residues. CDR1 is SGHTA, CDR2 FQGTGA, per germline. V lost 2 bases, J lost 0 bases, and 11 bases lay in between. In DNA form, the CDR3 reads TGTGCCAGCAGCTTATCGGCACGCAGCTCCTACAATGAGCAGTTCTTC. Residues: CASSLSARSSYNEQFF.

The chain links TRBV4-3 to TRBJ2-7; possibly TRBD1 for D (6 bases). The CDR3 is 13 amino acids. The germline V gene encodes CDR1 LGHNA and CDR2 YSLEER. The ends were cut back, 4 bases at V and 6 bases at J, with 13 bases in the middle. CDR3 protein: CASSLNTGLEQYF. The CDR3 DNA reads TGCGCCAGCAGCCTTAATACAGGGCTCGAGCAGTACTTC.

This chain uses TRBV7-9 with TRBJ2-3; the match to TRBD1 covers 7 bases. This CDR3 is 16 amino acids long. Germline-derived CDR1 and CDR2 are SEHNR and FQNEAQ (reference sequence). J was trimmed by 6 bases and V by 5 bases; bases with no gene match: 14. CDR3 bases: TGTGCCAGCAGCCCCGACAGGGCCTTCGGGTTGGATACGCAGTATTTT. This encodes CASSPDRAFGLDTQYF.

V usage is TRBV6-2 or TRBV6-3 and J usage is TRBJ2-2, with D perhaps being TRBD1 or TRBD2 (5 bases each). Deletions cut 0 bases from V and 4 bases from J, with 9 bases between. Germline values: CDR1 MNHEY, CDR2 SVGEGT. The CDR3 runs to 15 residues. The CDR3 nucleotides read TGTGCCAGCAGTTACTCTGGGGGTGGCACCGGGGAGCTGTTTTTT. As protein: CASSYSGGGTGELFF.

The gene calls are TRBV25-1 and TRBJ2-1; 8 bases agree with TRBD2. V lost 6 bases to trimming and J lost 8 bases; unmatched junction nucleotides: 6. Germline V lookup: CDR1 MGHDK, CDR2 SYGVNS. The CDR3 loop spans 13 amino acids. CDR3 region: CASRDSGAHEQFF. In nucleotides, the CDR3 is TGTGCCAGCAGGGATAGCGGGGCCCATGAGCAGTTCTTC.

The chain employs TRBV4-1 and TRBJ2-7, with D possibly being TRBD1 or TRBD2 (5 bases each). Germline CDR1 MGHRA, CDR2 YSYEKL. Trimming removed 3 bases from V and 3 bases from J, with 15 bases in between. This CDR3 is 15 amino acids long. The CDR3 nucleotides are TGCGCCAGCAGCCAGGCCCCCGGGGCCGACTACGAGCAGTACTTC. It yields the protein CASSQAPGADYEQYF.